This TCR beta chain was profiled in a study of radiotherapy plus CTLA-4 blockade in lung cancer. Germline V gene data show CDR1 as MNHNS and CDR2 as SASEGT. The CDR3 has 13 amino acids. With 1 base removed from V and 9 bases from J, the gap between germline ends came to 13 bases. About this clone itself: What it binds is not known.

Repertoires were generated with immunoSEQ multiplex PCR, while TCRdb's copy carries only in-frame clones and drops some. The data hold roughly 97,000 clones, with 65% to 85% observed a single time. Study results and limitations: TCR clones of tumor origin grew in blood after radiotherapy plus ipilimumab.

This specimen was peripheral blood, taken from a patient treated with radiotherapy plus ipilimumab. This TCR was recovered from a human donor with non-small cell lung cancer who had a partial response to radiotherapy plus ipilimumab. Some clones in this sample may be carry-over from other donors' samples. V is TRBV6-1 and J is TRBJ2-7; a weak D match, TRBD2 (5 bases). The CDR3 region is CASSEERWGRQYF. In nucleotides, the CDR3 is TGTGCCAGCAGTGAAGAGCGGTGGGGAAGGCAGTACTTC.